This T cell receptor beta chain was sequenced for a study of cytomegalovirus exposure and HLA in healthy donors (dated 2017 in TCRdb). Notes on the research overall: According to an earlier analysis of 550 to 750 of the donors, about 170 million T cells yielded 90 million to 130 million unique TCR beta sequences and 250 to 350 Gb of sequence data. An early release that covered about 600 HLA-typed donors contained about 300 gigabases of sequencing data and tens of millions of unique TCR sequences. Of the 398 genotyped donors, approximately 80% fell in the genetic ancestry cluster associated with self-reported Caucasian donors. The study was designed to test whether signatures of past pathogen exposure could be identified by cataloging public T cell receptors. The study profiled the T cell repertoires of about 640 subjects by immunosequencing and related them to cytomegalovirus serostatus. Along with the approximately 700-subject first cohort, a separate validation cohort of about 110 different subjects was used. The study combined high-throughput TCR immunosequencing, statistical association of individual TCRs with disease status, and machine learning to predict cytomegalovirus infection status. To study patterns of TCR occurrence, a later analysis re-analyzed previously published TCR beta repertoires from 666 donors and added high-resolution HLA genotyping. Rather than using new phenotypic data, the later analysis identified candidate immune exposures from TCR beta sequences and from how often those sequences occurred across donors. An earlier analysis of 587 of the donors used high-throughput TCR beta sequencing to judge whether each TCR beta V gene segment behaved as functional or pseudogenic. Donor age, sex, ethnicity and CMV serostatus were collected together with the repertoire data. A later genetic analysis took genome-wide SNP genotypes for 398 of the 666 donors and used that subset as a discovery cohort. Every discovery cohort repertoire had been produced on one sequencing platform. Both class I and class II loci were covered by HLA typing, at four-digit resolution. Typing coverage differed by locus: A, B, C, DRB1 and DQB1 were typed in about 629-640 donors, DQA1 in around 500, DPA1 in 600 to 610, and DPB1 in around 490. Five DR-DQ haplotypes were treated as single units for association and clustering because of strong linkage in the cohort. Across some 400 genotyped donors of the cohort, an average of about 220,000 unique TCR beta nucleotide sequences per donor were sequenced, and roughly 17% of those sequences were non-productive. Overall study outcomes, separate from this receptor: In both the original and validation cohorts, the classifier was reported to diagnose cytomegalovirus status with high specificity and sensitivity. Roughly uniform sequencing depth across donors was assumed in presence/absence analyses, although this assumption may not hold. Linkage disequilibrium might explain the correlated functional status among segregating V segments, but an unknown experimental factor could not be ruled out. The authors suggested that the approach could potentially be generalized to other disease states and immunological phenotypes. Some IMGT-functional V segments, including TRBV6-2 and TRBV6-3, could not be distinguished by the 87-base-pair reads and were therefore excluded. In a later analysis, TCR association rates were found to vary across HLA loci, with the most associated TCRs seen for DRB1 alleles and the fewest for HLA-C alleles. A total of 164 TCR beta chains were listed by the study as associated with cytomegalovirus. A cluster of highly shared sequence variants was judged likely to be a technical artifact of the sequencing pipeline. A later analysis reported that several top co-occurrence clusters appeared linked to parvovirus B19, influenza, CMV and Epstein-Barr virus. The earlier analysis of almost 600 of the donors excluded about 16 rarely observed V segments, including chromosome 9 orphons, because counts were too low. In a later genetic analysis, a missense DCLRE1C variant was associated with V-gene and J-gene trimming of TCR beta chains, and the association was replicated in an independent cohort. When HLA alleles, especially DR and DQ, strongly co-occurred, TCR associations were difficult to assign to individual alleles. A later analysis found that HLA-associated TCR beta chains were more clonally expanded and had lower generation probabilities than equally common non-associated chains. A further reported finding was that TCR beta sequences accurately predicted the HLA-A and HLA-B alleles for most subjects in the first cohort. Because some donors lacked HLA typing at each locus, the association tests relied only on the typed subset. For the cohort, immune exposure information was limited to CMV serostatus. Broadly in line with IMGT annotations, most TCR beta V segments showed up in productive rearrangements about 90% or about 30% of the time in an earlier analysis of around 600 of the donors. Compared with the 666-donor mean, donors in an Asian-associated ancestry cluster had fewer N-insertions in productive TCRs, according to a later genetic analysis. A later analysis found that most CMV-associated TCR beta chains appeared HLA-restricted, with HLA associations seemingly driven largely by CMV exposure. Only TCR beta chains were sequenced in this cohort, and the absence of alpha or paired-chain data limited detectable features. Specific HLA alleles were associated with roughly 16,000 TCR beta sequences at a false discovery rate of 0.05 in a later analysis. Across donors, most TCR sequences were observed very rarely, whereas some public TCRs were present in many individuals. In vitro tests confirmed that a few of the cytomegalovirus-associated TCR beta chains recognize cytomegalovirus antigens.

This clone was seen just once. Its antigen is unknown. Base qualities are not at hand, and no much larger clone is one base apart. Receptor amplification or capture employed the immunoSEQ multiplex PCR assay. For the multiplex PCR, a mixture combining 60 forward primers for TCR Vbeta segments and 13 reverse primers for TCR Jbeta segments was used. Amplification of the CDR3 region of rearranged TCR beta genes was performed with a multiplex PCR assay on genomic DNA. The amplified TCR beta libraries were sequenced on the Illumina HiSeq System as 87-base-pair reads. As for the authors' bioinformatics: Across the 640 or so repertoires, a later analysis counted tens of millions of unique TCR beta chains, roughly 11 million of which were shared by at least two donors. Raw reads were error-corrected and collapsed into unique sequences by a nearest-neighbor algorithm in which closely related sequences were merged to remove PCR and sequencing errors. Alignment of CDR3 sequences to IMGT reference sequences was used to assign V, D and J gene segments. For a sequence to be retained, at least a six-nucleotide match to both a V gene segment and a J gene segment was required. Rearrangements were classified as productive when the CDR3 lacked stop codons and remained in frame with V and J, and all other rearrangements were classified as non-productive. Following IMGT convention, CDR3 was defined as the stretch from the second conserved V-encoded cysteine to the conserved J-encoded phenylalanine. Sequences without an unambiguous match to a single V gene segment were excluded from the earlier analysis of almost 600 of the donors. In an earlier analysis of several hundred of the donors, V segments were called functional above 56.7% productive rearrangements and were called segregating when the between-donor standard deviation exceeded 5%. To diagnose cytomegalovirus status from the catalog of TCR beta chain sequences, a statistical classification framework was built. V and J gene assignment, in a later analysis, came from comparing TCR nucleotide sequences with IMGT/GENE-DB human TR gene sequences. In a later analysis, CDR3 sequences and most-parsimonious VDJ recombination scenarios were assigned using the TCRdist pipeline. In a later analysis, each TCR beta chain was defined by its CDR3 amino acid sequence together with its V-gene family, and reads lacking a unique V-gene family were excluded. As a way to deal with suspected cross-contamination and a sequencing artifact, a later analysis dropped nearly 600 nucleotide sequences that were highly shared and had low generation probability. A later analysis calculated a clonal expansion index for each public chain from normalized within-repertoire ranks of inferred template counts. A later analysis computed generation probabilities with a VDJ recombination model fitted to out-of-frame rearrangements, and checked the results against IGoR. A later analysis scored TCR-TCR, TCR-HLA and TCR-CMV co-occurrence with hypergeometric tests, applying a repertoire-size bias correction to TCR pairs. A later analysis estimated false discovery rates by permuting HLA or CMV assignments 20 times. In a later analysis, co-occurring TCRs were grouped using DBSCAN, and TCRdist sequence similarity was added for clustering within HLA-allele-positive subsets. Repertoires with fewer than 30,000 or more than 120,000 public chains, plus five repertoires with anomalous nucleotide sharing, were excluded from co-occurrence clustering. TCRdb took this table from immuneACCESS and kept in-frame rearrangements with V and J called. Such tables lack part of the clones; where checked against another copy, unresolved V genes explain under half of the gap, and the rest is unexplained. V, J and clone size were drawn from that table, and D and trimming were deduced from the DNA. Across this sample there are 40,000 or so clones, with about 66% seen only once. The ten largest clones take up roughly 18% of the sample.

The CDR1 and CDR2 encoded by the germline V gene are MGHRA and YSYEKL. There are 16 amino acids in the CDR3, from cysteine to phenylalanine inclusive. CDR3 DNA is the only sequence kept; it has 48 bases, read in frame from the first base. V loses 4 bases of germline sequence and J loses 5 bases, and the interval between the two ends is 20 bases. The cohort was made up of 500 to 800 healthy bone marrow donors. At the time of sampling, all cohort members were nominally healthy, though unrecorded immune exposures were likely present. The donor tested CMV seropositive and was one of the 289 seropositive cohort members. Every donor gave a peripheral blood sample, and the peripheral blood mononuclear cells from that sample were used for TCR beta sequencing. The Qiagen DNeasy Blood Extraction Kit was used to extract genomic DNA from the blood cell samples.

The rearrangement combines TRBV4-1 with TRBJ2-5; the D gene remains uncertain. The sample comprised PBMCs. This sequence originates from a man aged 45-65 years in good health and CMV-seropositive. The CDR3 protein is CASSPPDLSRQETQYF. The base sequence is TGCGCCAGCAGCCCCCCCGACCTTAGCCGCCAGGAGACCCAGTACTTC.